Following are 25 T cell receptor beta chains from one sample sequenced in a study of cytomegalovirus exposure and HLA in healthy donors. PCR primers comprised 60 Vbeta and 13 Jbeta primers. Some clones are missing from TCRdb's copy, which holds only in-frame ones; the method was immunoSEQ multiplex PCR. The data contain around 110,000 clones, around three fifths of them singletons. Sequences were obtained from PBMCs. These receptors came from a woman between 40 and 55 years old in good health and CMV-seropositive.

In its sample, this clone was seen once. This chain joins TRBV5-1 and TRBJ2-3; D may be TRBD2 (7 bases). This CDR3 is 16 amino acids long. Between the trimmed V and J ends, which lost 0 bases and 3 bases, there was a span of 14 bases. CDR1 is SGHRS and CDR2 is YFSETQ in the germline V gene. The CDR3 coding sequence is TGCGCCAGCAGCTTGGGGGGGCTAGCGGAAACAGATACGCAGTATTTT. Its protein is CASSLGGLAETDTQYF.

The V call is TRBV19, the J call TRBJ2-7; 12 bases agree with TRBD2. Trimming took 2 bases from V and 2 from J; bases not matched to a gene: 1. CDR1 is LNHDA, CDR2 SQIVND, per germline (reference sequence). This CDR3 has 15 residues. The CDR3 DNA reads as TGTGCCAGTAGTATAAGGACTAGCGGGACCTACGAGCAGTACTTC. Its translation: CASSIRTSGTYEQYF.

V and J are TRBV28 and TRBJ1-2; no clear D. CDR1 MDHEN and CDR2 SYDVKM come from the germline V gene. With 4 bases removed from V and 13 bases from J, the gap between germline ends came to 16 bases. This CDR3 region has 12 residues. CDR3 nucleotide sequence: TGTGCCAGCAGTTCCCAAAGGAGGCGTCTCACCTTC. This encodes CASSSQRRRLTF.

V is TRBV27 and J is TRBJ1-1; 8 bases match TRBD1. Per the germline V gene, CDR1 is MNHEY and CDR2 is SMNVEV (reference sequence). The CDR3 runs to 15 residues. V dropped 6 bases and J dropped 1; count of bases not matched to a gene: 7. This CDR3 reads CASRSQGAGNTEAFF. The CDR3 DNA sequence: TGTGCCAGCAGAAGCCAGGGGGCTGGGAACACTGAAGCTTTCTTT.

This clone was seen a handful of times. V usage is TRBV5-4 and J usage is TRBJ2-3; TRBD1 is a possible D gene (6 bases). Per germline, CDR1 SGHNT and CDR2 YYREEE (reference sequence). This CDR3 has 14 residues. Between the trimmed V and J ends, which lost 4 bases and 2 bases, there was a span of 11 bases. The CDR3 region is CASSRDTDTDTQYF. CDR3 nucleotides: TGTGCCAGCAGCCGGGACACAGACACAGATACGCAGTATTTT.

The chain combines TRBV7-9 with TRBJ2-7; no reliable D call. With 4 bases removed from V and 5 bases from J, the gap between germline ends came to 18 bases. CDR3 length: 15 amino acids. The germline gives CDR1 SEHNR, CDR2 FQNEAQ (reference sequence). This chain's CDR3 is CASSSTLATHNEQYF. CDR3 sequence (DNA): TGTGCCAGCAGCTCCACGCTGGCGACACACAACGAGCAGTACTTC.

The genes are TRBV7-8 and TRBJ2-7; D might be TRBD1 (7 bases). Germline assignment: CDR1 SGHVS and CDR2 FQNEAQ. The CDR3 is 13 residues long. V was cut by 5 bases and J by 6 bases, with 14 bases left in between. CDR3 sequence reads: CASSESRGAEQYF. The CDR3 bases are TGTGCCAGCAGCGAATCCAGGGGGGCCGAGCAGTACTTC.

V is TRBV6-6 and J is TRBJ2-7; 7 bases are a match to TRBD1. Germline trimming cut 7 bases from V and 1 base from J; bases unmatched to any gene: 13. The CDR3 loop spans 16 amino acids. Germline CDR1 is MNHNY and CDR2 is SVGAGI (reference sequence). The CDR3 DNA reads as TGTGCCAGCACCAAGGGAACAGGGGCCGCGTCCTACGAGCAGTACTTC. Translation: CASTKGTGAASYEQYF.

This clone was seen a handful of times. The chain couples TRBV18 to TRBJ2-7; D ambiguous. The germline gives CDR1 KGHSH, CDR2 LQKENI. The length of the CDR3 is 13 residues. The V end lost 0 bases, the J end lost 0 bases, and 3 bases lay between the germline ends. Here the CDR3 reads CASSPPSSYEQYF. In DNA, the CDR3 is TGTGCCAGCTCACCACCTAGCTCCTACGAGCAGTACTTC.

This clone turned up a few times. The rearrangement links TRBV29-1 to TRBJ1-1; D is possibly TRBD1 (6 bases). The germline V gene encodes CDR1 SQVTM and CDR2 ANQGSEA. The CDR3 length is 13 residues. The V end lost 7 bases, the J end lost 1 base, and 13 bases lay between the germline ends. CDR3 nucleotides: TGCAGCGCCCGGGGGGCGCGGAACACTGAAGCTTTCTTT. Translation gives CSARGARNTEAFF.

This clone has a single count. The V gene is TRBV28, the J gene TRBJ1-1; a weak D match, TRBD1 (6 bases). V gave up 5 bases and J gave up 2 bases, with 9 bases separating them. CDR3 length: 13 amino acids. Germline values: CDR1 MDHEN, CDR2 SYDVKM. This chain's CDR3 is CASSNRENTEAFF. In nucleotides, the CDR3 is TGTGCCAGCAGTAACAGGGAAAACACTGAAGCTTTCTTT.

V and J are TRBV7-2 and TRBJ2-1; 9 bases map to TRBD2. V trimming: 4 bases; J trimming: 2 bases; junction bases outside the gene matches: 3. Germline assignment: CDR1 SGHTA and CDR2 FQGNSA. This CDR3 spans 15 amino acids. The CDR3: CASSSSGGTYNEQFF. In nucleotides, the CDR3 is TGTGCCAGCAGCTCGAGCGGGGGGACCTACAATGAGCAGTTCTTC.

The gene calls are TRBV27 and TRBJ2-5; 8 positions agree with TRBD2. The trim removed 4 bases at V and 4 bases at J, leaving 8 bases unmatched. Germline-derived CDR1 and CDR2 are MNHEY and SMNVEV (reference sequence). This CDR3 has 15 residues. The CDR3 DNA follows: TGTGCCAGCAGTTCGCAGCGGGGGAGGGGAGAGACCCAGTACTTC. Protein: CASSSQRGRGETQYF.

The chain employs TRBV19 and TRBJ2-7; TRBD1 matches at 9 bases. The CDR3 is 15 residues long. Germline V lookup: CDR1 LNHDA, CDR2 SQIVND (reference sequence). Trimming removed 5 bases from V and 2 bases from J; junction bases left unmatched: 7. The CDR3 sequence: CASSLFGTGTYEQYF. CDR3 bases: TGTGCCAGTAGTCTCTTCGGGACAGGGACCTACGAGCAGTACTTC.

The chain couples TRBV30 to TRBJ2-7; D possibly corresponds to TRBD1 (5 bases). Germline V gives CDR1 GTSNPN, CDR2 SVGIG (reference sequence). The V and J ends lost 0 bases and 13 bases respectively, with 16 bases between them. This CDR3 has 12 amino acids. CDR3 in amino acids: CAWSVLDKREYF. The DNA of the CDR3 is TGTGCCTGGAGTGTCCTGGACAAAAGAGAATACTTC.

The rearrangement uses TRBV15 and TRBJ2-5; 9 bases are a match to TRBD2. V gave up 5 bases and J gave up 4 bases; unmatched junction bases: 5. The CDR3 sequence is 14 residues long. The germline CDR1 and CDR2 sequences are LNHNV and YYDKDF (reference sequence). CDR3 region: CATSGDSGRETQYF. CDR3 bases: TGTGCCACCAGCGGGGATAGCGGGAGAGAGACCCAGTACTTC.

V is TRBV5-1 and J is TRBJ2-7; maybe TRBD1 (7 bases). The V gene's germline CDR1 is SGHRS and CDR2 YFSETQ. V was pared by 0 bases and J by 3 bases, with 10 bases between. The CDR3 has 14 residues. The CDR3 DNA reads TGCGCCAGCAGCTTGGGACAGGGAGGCTACGAGCAGTACTTC. This encodes CASSLGQGGYEQYF.

The CDR3 DNA follows: TGTGCCAGTAGTTCTCGGCGGGGGGGCGGGAACAATGAGCAGTTCTTC. Protein: CASSSRRGGGNNEQFF. The V call is TRBV19, the J call TRBJ2-1, with 9 bases matching TRBD2. Trimming removed 5 bases from V and 5 bases from J; junction bases left unmatched: 10. Germline V gene sequence: CDR1 LNHDA, CDR2 SQIVND (reference sequence). This CDR3 contains 16 residues.

This clone turned up a few times. The V gene is TRBV6-5, the J gene TRBJ2-2, with 10 bases fitting TRBD1. Trimming at V came to 4 bases and at J to 4 bases, leaving 3 bases not matched to a gene. The CDR3 extends over 15 amino acids. CDR1 is MNHEY, CDR2 SVGAGI, per germline. The CDR3 DNA follows: TGTGCCAGCAGTTGGGACAGGGGTGGCACCGGGGAGCTGTTTTTT. This gives the protein CASSWDRGGTGELFF.

This clone was counted a few times. At one end, the junction sequence differs from germline, possibly due to a read error. This rearrangement joins TRBV11-2 to TRBJ2-6; 10 bases are shared with TRBD1. This CDR3 has 18 amino acids. The germline gives CDR1 SGHAT, CDR2 FQNNGV. The CDR3 protein is CASSILTGGASRANVLTF. The CDR3 coding sequence is TGTGCCAGCAGCATCCTGACAGGGGGCGCCTCTCGGGCCAACGTCCTGACTTTC.

The chain carries TRBV9 and TRBJ1-5, with D maybe TRBD1 (5 bases). The CDR3 runs to 14 residues. Germline CDR1 and CDR2: SGDLS and YYNGEE. The V end lost 3 bases, the J end lost 4 bases, and 11 bases lay between the germline ends. The CDR3 region is CASSGGARNQPQHF. DNA of the CDR3: TGTGCCAGCAGCGGTGGGGCTAGGAATCAGCCCCAGCATTTT.

This rearrangement joins TRBV6-1 to TRBJ2-7; a possible D gene is TRBD2 (5 bases). This CDR3 region has 17 residues. CDR1 and CDR2 from the germline V gene are MNHNS and SASEGT. The V end was cut by 4 bases, the J end by 3 bases, with 22 bases between. The CDR3 here is CASSGTLERETFYEQYF. Written as DNA, the CDR3 is TGTGCCAGCAGTGGAACCCTGGAGAGGGAGACTTTCTACGAGCAGTACTTC.

This clone is a singleton in its sample. The rearrangement links TRBV6-1 to TRBJ1-3; D ambiguous. V gave up 0 bases and J gave up 3 bases, with 12 bases separating them. Germline CDR1 MNHNS, CDR2 SASEGT. The CDR3 consists of 16 residues. This CDR3 reads CASSEAVPTFGNTIYF. CDR3 DNA sequence: TGTGCCAGCAGTGAAGCGGTCCCGACTTTTGGAAACACCATATATTTT.

The rearrangement joins TRBV6-5 to TRBJ2-7; possible D gene TRBD2, 5 bases. The germline CDR1 and CDR2 sequences are MNHEY and SVGAGI. The CDR3 loop spans 13 amino acids. Trimming took 0 bases from V and 2 from J, leaving 5 bases between them. The CDR3, as DNA: TGTGCCAGCAGTTACTCGGGAGCCTACGAGCAGTACTTC. Protein product: CASSYSGAYEQYF.

The gene calls are TRBV6-4 and TRBJ2-5; the match to TRBD2 covers 11 bases. CDR1 MRHNA and CDR2 SNTAGT come from the germline V gene. This CDR3 comprises 15 residues. The V segment lost 8 bases and the J segment 0 bases; nucleotides outside the gene matches: 5. The CDR3 spells CASSPGLADQETQYF. In DNA, the CDR3 is TGTGCCAGCTCTCCGGGACTAGCGGACCAAGAGACCCAGTACTTC.